The present entry profiles one T cell receptor beta chain with its context. The sample is drawn from a study of shared clonotypes between healthy human individuals. CDR1 and CDR2 from the germline V gene are SNHLY and FYNNEI. With 6 bases clipped from V and 3 bases from J, the junction kept 1 base outside the gene matches. The CDR3 is made up of 14 amino acids. Positive CCR7 selection of CD45RO-negative cells yielded the naive CD8 cells, and terminally differentiated effector memory CD45RA+ cells were excluded. Profiled with immunoSEQ multiplex PCR; TCRdb holds only in-frame clones, not every one. The sample has 1.5 million to 2.5 million clones, less than 95% seen once; the top ten hold 1% to 1.5%.

The rearrangement uses TRBV2 and TRBJ2-3; 12 bases map to TRBD1. The TCR sequence derives from a young man in good health. Specimen: naive CD8+ T cells sorted from blood. The DNA for the CDR3 is TGTGCCAGCAGGGGACAGGGGGCAACAGATACGCAGTATTTT. Translating it yields CASRGQGATDTQYF.